The TCR beta chain described here comes from a study of PD-L1 blockade in urothelial cancer. Whole-study context: Blood samples contained a median about 130,000 T cells.

This clone is a singleton in its sample. Its target is unknown. CDR3 size: 16 residues. V was pared by 1 base and J by 6 bases, with 9 bases of the junction left unmatched. The germline CDR1 and CDR2 sequences are SGHNT and YYREEE (reference sequence). Stated time point: peripheral blood 6 weeks after treatment start. Locally advanced or metastatic urothelial carcinoma was present in patients. Repertoires were generated with immunoSEQ multiplex PCR, while TCRdb's copy carries only in-frame clones and drops some. Among around 80,000 clones listed, 80% to 95% were seen once. Study-wide findings and caveats: When measured at 3 weeks, tumor-associated blood clones expanded more in durable-benefit patients.

The sequences come from PBMCs, collected around atezolizumab (anti-PD-L1) treatment. The chain couples TRBV5-4 to TRBJ2-3, with 9 positions matching TRBD1. This receptor was obtained from a woman of 80 years or more with urothelial cancer. CDR3 protein: CASSLSPGQGMDTQYF. The CDR3 region has the DNA TGTGCCAGCAGCTTGAGTCCGGGACAGGGTATGGATACGCAGTATTTT.